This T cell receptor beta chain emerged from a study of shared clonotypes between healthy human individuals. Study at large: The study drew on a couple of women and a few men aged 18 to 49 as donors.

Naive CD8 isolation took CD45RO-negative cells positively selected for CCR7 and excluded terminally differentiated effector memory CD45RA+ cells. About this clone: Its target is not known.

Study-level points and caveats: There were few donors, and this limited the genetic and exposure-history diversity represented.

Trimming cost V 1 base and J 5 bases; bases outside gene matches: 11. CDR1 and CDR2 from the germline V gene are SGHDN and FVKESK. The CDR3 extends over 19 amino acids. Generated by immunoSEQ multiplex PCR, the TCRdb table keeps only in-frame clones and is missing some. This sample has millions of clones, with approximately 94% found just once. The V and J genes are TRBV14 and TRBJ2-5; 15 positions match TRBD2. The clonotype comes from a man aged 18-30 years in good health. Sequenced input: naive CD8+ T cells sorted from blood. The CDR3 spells CASSQAGLAGGRLDETQYF. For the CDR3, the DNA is TGTGCCAGCAGCCAAGCCGGACTAGCGGGGGGGAGACTTGACGAGACCCAGTACTTC. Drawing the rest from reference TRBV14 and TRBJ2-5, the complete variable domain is EAGVTQFPSHSVIEKGQTVTLRCDPISGHDNLYWYRRVMGKEIKFLLHFVKESKQDESGMPNNRFLAERTGGTYSTLKVQPAELEDSGVYFCASSQAGLAGGRLDETQYFGPGTRLLVL.